This T cell receptor (beta chain) was retrieved from a study of cytomegalovirus exposure and HLA in healthy donors (dated by TCRdb to between 2016 and 2019). Notes on the research overall: In an earlier analysis of fewer than 750 of the donors, roughly 300 Gb of sequence data and 120 million or so unique TCR beta sequences from about 179 million T cells were reported. Roughly 290 gigabases of sequencing data and 70 million to 95 million unique TCR sequences made up an early release that covered about 640 HLA-typed donors. Of the roughly 410 genotyped donors, 65% to 90% were placed in the genetic ancestry cluster associated with self-reported Caucasian donors. The aim of the study was to test whether cataloging public T cell receptors could identify signatures of past pathogen exposure. The T cell repertoires of 670 or so subjects were profiled by immunosequencing and related to cytomegalovirus serostatus. Besides the first cohort of 666 subjects, a separate validation cohort made up of 120 different subjects was used. To predict cytomegalovirus infection status, the study brought together high-throughput TCR immunosequencing, statistical association of individual TCRs with disease status, and machine learning. In a later analysis, previously published TCR beta repertoires from several hundred donors were re-analyzed and high-resolution HLA genotyping was added so that TCR occurrence patterns could be studied. Rather than drawing on any new phenotypic data, the later analysis identified candidate immune exposures from TCR beta sequences and the way those sequences occurred across donors. To decide whether each TCR beta V gene segment behaved as functional or pseudogenic, an earlier analysis of nearly 600 of the donors relied on high-throughput TCR beta sequencing. Donor age, sex, ethnicity and CMV serostatus were compiled together with the repertoire data. A later genetic analysis took genome-wide SNP genotypes for about three fifths of the roughly 700 donors and used that subset as a discovery cohort. All discovery cohort repertoires had been generated using a single sequencing platform. HLA typing covered class I and class II loci at four-digit resolution. Typing coverage varied by locus: roughly 629-630 donors for A, B, C, DRB1 and DQB1; approximately 520 for DQA1; approximately 610 for DPA1; roughly 470 for DPB1. Because of strong linkage in the cohort, roughly five DR-DQ haplotypes were treated as single units for association and clustering. Across approximately 400 genotyped donors of the cohort, an average of approximately 240,000 unique TCR beta nucleotide sequences per donor were sequenced, and roughly 20% of those sequences were non-productive.

The cohort comprised 710 or so healthy bone marrow donors. All cohort members were sampled while nominally healthy, although unrecorded immune exposures were likely present. The donor tested CMV seropositive and was one of the 289 seropositive cohort members. A peripheral blood sample was collected from each donor, and TCR beta sequencing was performed on peripheral blood mononuclear cells. Genomic DNA extraction from the blood cell samples was performed with the Qiagen DNeasy Blood Extraction Kit. From the cysteine up to the phenylalanine, the CDR3 has a length of 17 residues. Just the 51-base CDR3 DNA is kept, in frame starting at base 1. The germline V gene supplies CDR1 SGHNT and CDR2 YENEEA. V loses 5 bases of germline sequence and J loses 9 bases, and the interval between the two ends is 23 bases. Receptor libraries were prepared by the immunoSEQ multiplex PCR assay. A mixture of 60 forward primers for TCR Vbeta segments and 13 reverse primers for TCR Jbeta segments was used in the multiplex PCR. A multiplex PCR assay on genomic DNA amplified the CDR3 region of rearranged TCR beta genes. On the Illumina HiSeq System, the amplified TCR beta libraries were sequenced as 87-base-pair reads. Under the source paper's analysis protocol: A later analysis tallied some 79 million unique TCR beta chains across the 666 repertoires, and approximately 12 million of those chains were shared by two or more donors. Raw reads were error-corrected and collapsed into unique sequences with a nearest-neighbor algorithm that merged closely related sequences to remove PCR and sequencing errors. CDR3 sequences were aligned to IMGT reference sequences to assign V, D and J gene segments. For a sequence to be retained, at least a six-nucleotide match to both a V gene segment and a J gene segment was required. A rearrangement counted as productive if the CDR3 had no stop codons and remained in frame with V and J, and every other rearrangement counted as non-productive. Following IMGT convention, CDR3 was defined as the stretch from the second conserved V-encoded cysteine up to the conserved J-encoded phenylalanine. The earlier analysis of about 500 of the donors excluded sequences that lacked an unambiguous match to a single V gene segment. An earlier analysis of 587 of the donors called V segments functional above 56.7% productive rearrangements and segregating when the between-donor standard deviation exceeded 5%. A statistical classification framework was built for diagnosing cytomegalovirus status from the catalog of TCR beta chain sequences. In a later analysis, V and J genes were assigned by comparing TCR nucleotide sequences against IMGT/GENE-DB human TR gene sequences. A later analysis assigned CDR3 sequences and most-parsimonious VDJ recombination scenarios with the TCRdist pipeline. In a later analysis, each TCR beta chain was defined by its CDR3 amino acid sequence together with its V-gene family, and reads without a unique V-gene family were excluded. A later analysis removed 592 highly shared, low-generation-probability nucleotide sequences to deal with suspected cross-contamination and a sequencing artifact. In a later analysis, a clonal expansion index was calculated for each public chain from normalized within-repertoire ranks of inferred template counts. Generation probabilities in a later analysis came from a VDJ recombination model fitted to out-of-frame rearrangements, and those results were checked against IGoR. In a later analysis, hypergeometric tests were used to score TCR-TCR, TCR-HLA and TCR-CMV co-occurrence, with a repertoire-size bias correction applied to TCR pairs. A later analysis estimated false discovery rates by permuting HLA or CMV assignments 20 times. In a later analysis, co-occurring TCRs were grouped using DBSCAN, and TCRdist sequence similarity was added for clustering within HLA-allele-positive subsets. For co-occurrence clustering, repertoires with fewer than 30,000 or more than 120,000 public chains were excluded, along with five or six repertoires with anomalous nucleotide sharing. Not all clones reach the TCRdb copy of this immuneACCESS table, which keeps in-frame sequences only. Checked studies attribute under half of the gap to unresolved V genes and leave the rest unexplained. The V and J calls and the clone size are those of that table, but D and trimming were determined from the DNA. For this sample there are some 87,000 clones; around 74% appear just once. The top ten clones comprise roughly 6.6% of the sample.

Concerning this clone: The antigen it binds to is not known. The sample holds no much larger clone one base away, and base qualities are not on file.

The study at large found these results: Most TCR sequences were observed very rarely across donors, whereas some public TCRs were present in many individuals. The authors suggested that the approach could potentially be generalized to other disease states and immunological phenotypes. Some IMGT-functional V segments, including TRBV6-2 and TRBV6-3, could not be told apart with the 87-base-pair reads, so those segments were excluded. The sequencing pipeline was judged likely to have produced a cluster of highly shared sequence variants as a technical artifact. In a later analysis, HLA-associated TCR beta chains were found to be more clonally expanded and to have lower generation probabilities than equally common non-associated chains. In a later analysis, TCR association rates were found to vary across HLA loci, with the most associated TCRs seen for DRB1 alleles and the fewest for HLA-C alleles. This cohort had only TCR beta chains sequenced, and the lack of alpha or paired-chain data limited which features could be detected. A further reported finding was that TCR beta sequences accurately predicted the HLA-A and HLA-B alleles for most subjects in the first cohort. HLA typing was unavailable for some donors at each locus, so association tests used only the typed subset. A total of fewer than 200 TCR beta chains were listed by the study as associated with cytomegalovirus. The presence/absence analyses assumed that sequencing depth was roughly uniform across donors, and that assumption may not be true. A later analysis found that most CMV-associated TCR beta chains appeared HLA-restricted, with HLA associations seemingly driven largely by CMV exposure. In a later analysis, around 17,000 TCR beta sequences were associated with specific HLA alleles at a false discovery rate of 0.05. Compared with the 666-donor mean, donors in an Asian-associated ancestry cluster had fewer N-insertions in productive TCRs, according to a later genetic analysis. Several of the top co-occurrence clusters appeared to be linked to parvovirus B19, influenza, CMV and Epstein-Barr virus, according to a later analysis. An earlier analysis of some 560 of the donors showed that most TCR beta V segments appeared in productive rearrangements either about 87% or about 30% of the time, which broadly matched IMGT annotations. When HLA alleles, especially DR and DQ, strongly co-occurred, attributing TCR associations to individual alleles was difficult. The classifier was reported to diagnose cytomegalovirus status with high specificity and sensitivity in both the original and validation cohorts. The only immune exposure information available for the cohort was CMV serostatus. Linkage disequilibrium might explain the correlated functional status among segregating V segments, but an unknown experimental factor could not be excluded. V-gene and J-gene trimming of TCR beta chains was associated with a missense DCLRE1C variant in a later genetic analysis, and the association was replicated in an independent cohort. In vitro tests confirmed that three of the cytomegalovirus-associated TCR beta chains recognize cytomegalovirus antigens. The earlier analysis of approximately 540 of the donors excluded about 16 rarely observed V segments, including chromosome 9 orphons, because counts were too low.

Sequenced sample: PBMCs. Here the chain combines TRBV11-3 and TRBJ1-6; the D segment could be TRBD1, given 5 matching bases. The sequence derives from a man aged 45-60 years in good health and CMV-seropositive. CDR3 region: CASSPHPPDRETSPLHF. DNA sequence: TGTGCCAGCAGCCCCCACCCCCCCGACAGAGAAACTTCACCCCTCCACTTT.